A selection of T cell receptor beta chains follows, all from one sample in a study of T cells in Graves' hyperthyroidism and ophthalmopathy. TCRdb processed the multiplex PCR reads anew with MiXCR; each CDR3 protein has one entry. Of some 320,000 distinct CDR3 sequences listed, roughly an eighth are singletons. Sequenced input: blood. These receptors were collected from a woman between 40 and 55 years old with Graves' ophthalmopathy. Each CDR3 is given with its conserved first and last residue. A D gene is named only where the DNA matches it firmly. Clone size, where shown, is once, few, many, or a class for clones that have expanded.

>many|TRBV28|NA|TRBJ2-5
CASSVDGALFVETQYF
TGTGCCAGCAGCGTAGACGGAGCACTCTTTGTAGAGACCCAGTACTTC
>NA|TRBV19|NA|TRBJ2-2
CASRPDSQLTGELFF
TGTGCCAGTAGACCAGACAGCCAGCTCACCGGGGAGCTGTTTTTT
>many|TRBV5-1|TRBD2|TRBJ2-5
CASRSGGAALETQYF
TGCGCCAGCAGGAGCGGGGGGGCCGCTTTGGAGACCCAGTACTTC
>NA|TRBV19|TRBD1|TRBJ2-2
CASRTGGGTGELFF
TGTGCCAGTCGGACAGGGGGCGGAACCGGGGAGCTGTTTTTT
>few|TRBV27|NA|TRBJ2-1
CAGSAWGEQFF
TGTGCCGGCAGTGCCTGGGGTGAGCAGTTCTTC
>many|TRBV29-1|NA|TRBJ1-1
CSVRKQGADTEAFF
TGCAGCGTTCGAAAACAGGGAGCCGACACTGAAGCTTTCTTT
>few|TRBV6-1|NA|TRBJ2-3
CASMSSGRTDTQYF
TGTGCCAGCATGAGTAGCGGCCGCACAGATACGCAGTATTTT
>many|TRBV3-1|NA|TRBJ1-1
CASSQGNVNTEAFF
TGTGCCAGCAGCCAAGGTAACGTGAACACTGAAGCTTTCTTT
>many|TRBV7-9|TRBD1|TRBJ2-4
CASRGQGTKNIQYF
TGTGCCAGCAGGGGACAGGGAACCAAAAACATTCAGTACTTC
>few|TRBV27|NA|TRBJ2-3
CASSLFGAQYF
TGTGCCAGCAGTTTATTTGGGGCGCAGTATTTT
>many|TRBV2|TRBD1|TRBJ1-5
CASSSVRQGSQPQHF
TGTGCCAGCAGTTCCGTCCGACAGGGTAGTCAGCCCCAGCATTTT
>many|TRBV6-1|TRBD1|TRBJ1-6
CASTIDRADNSPLHF
TGTGCCAGCACGATAGACAGGGCCGATAATTCACCCCTCCACTTT
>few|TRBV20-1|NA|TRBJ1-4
CSARFGANEKLFF
TGCAGTGCTAGATTTGGGGCTAATGAAAAACTGTTTTTT
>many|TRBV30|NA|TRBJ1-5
CAWSAARGSQPQHF
TGTGCCTGGAGTGCCGCCCGGGGGAGTCAGCCCCAGCATTTT
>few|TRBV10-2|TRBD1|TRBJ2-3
CASRDRRGTDTQYF
TGCGCCAGCAGGGACAGGCGGGGCACAGATACGCAGTATTTT
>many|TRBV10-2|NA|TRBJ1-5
CASSVESGQPQHF
TGCGCCAGCAGTGTAGAGTCGGGTCAGCCCCAGCATTTT